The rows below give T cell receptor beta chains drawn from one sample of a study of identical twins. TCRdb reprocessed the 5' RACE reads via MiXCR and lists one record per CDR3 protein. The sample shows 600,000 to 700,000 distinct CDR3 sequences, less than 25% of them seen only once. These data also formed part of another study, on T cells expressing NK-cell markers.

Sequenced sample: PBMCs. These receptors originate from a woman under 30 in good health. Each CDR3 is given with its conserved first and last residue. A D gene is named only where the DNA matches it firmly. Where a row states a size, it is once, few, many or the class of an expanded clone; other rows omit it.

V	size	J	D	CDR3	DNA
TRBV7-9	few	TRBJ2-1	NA	CASSFGAGWAHGEQFF	TGTGCCAGCAGCTTCGGGGCGGGCTGGGCCCATGGTGAGCAGTTCTTC
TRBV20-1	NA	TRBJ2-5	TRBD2	CSASRPGLAVQETQYF	TGCAGTGCTAGCCGCCCCGGACTAGCGGTTCAAGAGACCCAGTACTTC
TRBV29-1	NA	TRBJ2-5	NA	CSGGLVKGETQYF	TGCAGCGGGGGACTTGTCAAGGGAGAGACCCAGTACTTC
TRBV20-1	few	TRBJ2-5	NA	CSARDRGWETQYF	TGCAGTGCTAGAGATCGGGGGTGGGAGACCCAGTACTTC
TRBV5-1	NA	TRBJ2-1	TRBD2	CASSLAVASGGNEQFF	TGCGCCAGCAGCTTGGCCGTAGCTAGCGGGGGCAATGAGCAGTTCTTC
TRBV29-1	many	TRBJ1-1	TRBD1	CSAGRGENTEAFF	TGCAGCGCCGGCAGGGGGGAGAACACTGAAGCTTTCTTT
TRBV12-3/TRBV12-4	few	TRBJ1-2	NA	CAGSSGTVEGYTF	TGTGCCGGCTCGTCCGGGACGGTGGAAGGCTACACCTTC
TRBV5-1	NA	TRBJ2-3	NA	CASSADSSLDTQYF	TGCGCCAGCAGCGCCGACAGCTCCCTAGATACGCAGTATTTT
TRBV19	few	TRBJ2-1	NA	CASSMGRAYYNEQFF	TGTGCCAGTAGTATGGGAAGAGCCTATTACAATGAGCAGTTCTTC
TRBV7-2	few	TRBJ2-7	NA	CASSLPAVREQYF	TGTGCCAGCAGCTTACCGGCGGTAAGGGAGCAGTACTTC
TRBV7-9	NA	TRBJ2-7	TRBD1	CASSPPDRGFYEQYF	TGTGCCAGCAGCCCGCCGGACAGGGGCTTTTACGAGCAGTACTTC
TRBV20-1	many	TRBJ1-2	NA	CSAGRTEIANYGYTF	TGCAGTGCTGGCCGGACAGAGATAGCTAACTATGGCTACACCTTC
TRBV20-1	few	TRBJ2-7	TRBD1	CSGRGQGYEQYF	TGCAGTGGCCGCGGACAGGGCTACGAGCAGTACTTC
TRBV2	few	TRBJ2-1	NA	CASSQGQGGFPYNEQFF	TGTGCCAGCAGTCAAGGACAGGGAGGGTTCCCCTACAATGAGCAGTTCTTC
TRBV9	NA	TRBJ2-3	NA	CASSVGGFTDTQYF	TGTGCCAGCAGCGTTGGAGGGTTCACAGATACGCAGTATTTT
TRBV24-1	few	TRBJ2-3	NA	CATARAGDTDTQYF	TGTGCCACCGCGCGCGCCGGAGACACAGATACGCAGTATTTT
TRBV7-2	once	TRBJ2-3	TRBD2	CASSNRLAGRTDTQYF	TGTGCCAGCAGCAACCGACTAGCGGGCCGCACAGATACGCAGTATTTT
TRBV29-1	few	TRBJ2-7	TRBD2	CSGRTSGGNEQYF	TGCAGCGGTAGGACTAGCGGGGGAAACGAGCAGTACTTC
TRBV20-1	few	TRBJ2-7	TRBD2	CSARALAGYEQYF	TGCAGTGCTAGAGCCCTAGCGGGCTACGAGCAGTACTTC
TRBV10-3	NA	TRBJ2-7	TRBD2	CAISEVLAGGSRSYEQYF	TGTGCCATCAGTGAGGTTCTAGCGGGAGGGAGTAGGTCCTACGAGCAGTACTTC